This note documents a single T cell receptor (beta chain) sequence. This record belongs to a study of early T cells in non-severe SARS-CoV-2 infection. Study information: The sequenced material was bulk RNA from unsorted whole blood, and its chains were unpaired.

TCRdb recomputed calls from the 5' RACE reads with MiXCR, one row per CDR3 protein. Found here are 50,000 to 65,000 distinct CDR3 sequences, 9.5% to 15% of them singletons; the top ten hold around 1.4%. Germline CDR1 MNHEY, CDR2 SVGAGI. Trimming shortened V by 7 bases and J by 3 bases, and 10 bases separated the two germline ends. This CDR3 is built from 13 residues. This TCR was sampled from an adult who was a healthcare worker with PCR-confirmed SARS-CoV-2 infection or an uninfected control (not recorded which). This sequence joins TRBV6-5 and TRBJ1-3; D unclear. The specimen was whole blood. The CDR3 sequence: CASTGGFGNTIYF. The CDR3 nucleotides are TGTGCCAGCACGGGAGGGTTTGGAAACACCATATATTTT.